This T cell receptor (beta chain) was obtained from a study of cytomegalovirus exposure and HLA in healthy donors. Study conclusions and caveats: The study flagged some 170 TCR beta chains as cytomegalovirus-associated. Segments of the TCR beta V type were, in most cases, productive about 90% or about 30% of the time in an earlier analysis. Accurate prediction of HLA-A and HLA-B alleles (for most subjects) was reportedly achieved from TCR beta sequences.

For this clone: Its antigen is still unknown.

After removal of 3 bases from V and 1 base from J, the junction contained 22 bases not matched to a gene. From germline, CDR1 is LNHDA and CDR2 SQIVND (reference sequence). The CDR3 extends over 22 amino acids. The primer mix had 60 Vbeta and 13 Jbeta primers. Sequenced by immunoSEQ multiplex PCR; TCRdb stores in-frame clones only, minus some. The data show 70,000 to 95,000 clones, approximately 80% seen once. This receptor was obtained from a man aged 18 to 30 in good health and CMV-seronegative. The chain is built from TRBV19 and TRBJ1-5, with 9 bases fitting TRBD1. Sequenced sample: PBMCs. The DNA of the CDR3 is TGTGCCAGTAGTATCGGCGGGACAGGGTTAGCGGGGCGAGTTTTCAGCAATCAGCCCCAGCATTTT. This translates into CASSIGGTGLAGRVFSNQPQHF.